This T cell receptor (beta chain) was captured by sequencing in a study of post-analysis software for immune sequencing data. Study-wide results and caveats: TRBV5-6, TRBV5-1 and TRBV20-1 were among 4 or 5 TRBV segments more frequent in patients than controls.

This clonotype was recorded a few times. Its antigen remains unknown. The V gene lost 3 bases and the J gene lost 9 bases, with 15 bases spanning the gap. This CDR3 has 13 residues. The germline gives CDR1 ENHRY, CDR2 SYGVKD. Carried by the TCR beta cDNA libraries were unique molecular identifiers. TCRdb analysed the PCR reads with MiXCR anew, one entry per CDR3 protein. In the table there are approximately 460,000 distinct CDR3 sequences, under 55% of which are singletons. Source material: blood. This clonotype was sampled from a girl between 10 and 17 years old with multiple sclerosis. The rearrangement uses TRBV10-3 and TRBJ2-7; a possible D gene is TRBD2 (6 bases). CDR3 coding DNA: TGTGCCATCAGTGACGTAGGAGGGTCCGGGCAGTACTTC. The encoded protein is CAISDVGGSGQYF.